The clone carrying this TCR beta chain has more than one count but fewer than ten. The CDR3 consists of 14 residues. Germline V CDR1 and CDR2: SGHNT, YENEEA. V lost 0 bases and J lost 4, with 10 bases in between. The sample is drawn from a study of T cell changes during pregnancy in multiple sclerosis. TCRdb keeps only in-frame clones here, not all; method: immunoSEQ multiplex PCR. The sample has around 110,000 clones; under 95% are singletons. The sample here was peripheral blood, taken before pregnancy. The chain employs TRBV11-3 and TRBJ2-7; D is unresolved. The clonotype was recovered from a female donor with multiple sclerosis, enrolled in a pregnancy study. CDR3 in amino acids: CASSLDQSRYEQYF. CDR3 nucleotides: TGTGCCAGCAGCTTAGATCAGTCCAGGTACGAGCAGTACTTC.